This T cell receptor beta chain is from a study of tumor-infiltrating lymphocytes in primary liver carcinoma. Researchers generated TCR beta cDNA from about 500 ng of total RNA, relying on a constant-region primer. Libraries of TCR beta came from three nested multiplex PCR rounds with slightly modified ARM-PCR. Running roughly 10 cycles apiece, the first two PCR rounds relied on TRBV1-TRBV30 forward primers together with a C-beta reverse primer. TCRdb re-called the multiplex PCR reads through MiXCR, storing one row per CDR3 protein. The table shows just over 300,000 distinct CDR3 sequences, with about 50% occurring only once. Regarding the study as a whole: The 250 largest clones made up significantly more of tumor than blood repertoires (p = 0.039). Lesser overlap characterized tumor-adjacent and tumor-blood pairs relative to tumor region pairs.

This CDR3 comprises 15 residues. Remarks on this clonotype: Its antigen is as yet unknown. Just one base apart from a much larger clone, this may be a read error.

Blood RNA originated from unsorted whole blood, with germline DNA additionally extracted. The origin of this receptor is a woman in her 30s with primary liver carcinoma and hepatitis B virus infection. The V call is TRBV12-3 or TRBV12-4, the J call TRBJ1-1; 7 nucleotides align to TRBD1. Sequencing used peripheral blood. The CDR3 sequence: CASSLNPGQNTEVFF. The CDR3 nucleotides read TGTGCCAGCAGCCTAAATCCGGGACAGAACACTGAAGTTTTCTTT.